This TCR beta chain comes out of a study of cytomegalovirus exposure and HLA in healthy donors. After removal of 3 bases from V and 3 bases from J, the junction contained 7 bases not matched to a gene. This CDR3 has 15 residues. CDR1 is SGHKS, CDR2 YYEKEE, per germline (reference sequence). Measured with immunoSEQ multiplex PCR; TCRdb has only the in-frame clones, and not every one. The sample has roughly 62,000 clones, roughly nine tenths seen once. The sample holds one count of this clone. The sequenced sample was PBMCs. The TCR originated in a woman in her thirties in good health and CMV-seronegative. J is TRBJ2-7 and V is TRBV5-5; 9 nucleotides match TRBD1. This CDR3 is CASSSPGQGIYEQYF. The CDR3 DNA reads TGTGCCAGCAGCTCGCCGGGACAGGGAATCTACGAGCAGTACTTC.